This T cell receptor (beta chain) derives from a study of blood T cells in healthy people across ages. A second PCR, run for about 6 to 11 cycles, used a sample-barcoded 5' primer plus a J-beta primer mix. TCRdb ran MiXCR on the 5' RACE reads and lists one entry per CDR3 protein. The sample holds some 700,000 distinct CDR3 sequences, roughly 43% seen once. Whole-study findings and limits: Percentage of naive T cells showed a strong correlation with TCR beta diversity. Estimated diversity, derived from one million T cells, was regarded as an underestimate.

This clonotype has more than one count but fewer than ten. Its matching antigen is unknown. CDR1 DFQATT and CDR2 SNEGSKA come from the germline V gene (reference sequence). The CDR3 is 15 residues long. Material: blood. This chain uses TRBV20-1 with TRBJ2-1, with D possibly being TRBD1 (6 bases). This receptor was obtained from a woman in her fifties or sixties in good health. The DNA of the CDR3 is TGCAGAGGTACTGATGGGGGCATCGAGGACAATGAGCAGTTCTTC. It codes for CRGTDGGIEDNEQFF.